The clone carrying this T cell receptor (beta chain) has just one count. The antigen is undetermined. It was with 60 Vbeta and 13 Jbeta primers that the PCR ran. The data were produced by immunoSEQ multiplex PCR, yet TCRdb's version contains in-frame clones alone and is incomplete. This table holds 170,000 or so clones, roughly 78% found once. The data were obtained in a study of cytomegalovirus exposure and HLA in healthy donors. Looking at the study overall: There were some 400 genotyped donors. Of these, 81% fell in the genetic ancestry cluster associated with self-reported Caucasian donors. Study observations and caveats: A few V segments could not be told apart, such as TRBV6-2 and TRBV6-3, and were left out. Presence/absence analyses rested on an assumption that sequencing depth was roughly uniform across donors.

V was trimmed by 7 bases and J by 4 bases, leaving 19 bases between them. The CDR3 is 15 amino acids. The V gene's germline CDR1 is LNHDA and CDR2 SQIVND (reference sequence). The source of this sequence is a boy younger than 18 in good health and CMV-seronegative. This chain joins TRBV19 and TRBJ1-2; possibly TRBD1 for D (6 bases). Sequenced material: PBMCs. CDR3 in amino acids: CASTPSINRAYGYTF. CDR3 DNA sequence: TGTGCCAGTACCCCTTCCATAAACAGGGCCTATGGCTACACCTTC.